This T cell receptor beta chain comes out of a study of blood T cell repertoires in COVID-19. Measured with immunoSEQ multiplex PCR; TCRdb has only the in-frame clones, and not every one. The sample carries 200,000 to 300,000 clones, about three quarters recorded once. Germline CDR1 is SGHTA and CDR2 is FQGNSA. V was pared by 1 base and J by 5 bases, with 3 bases of the junction left unmatched. CDR3 length: 15 amino acids. The sequence was obtained from a woman of 80 years or more with acute or convalescent COVID-19. The specimen sequenced was peripheral blood. V usage is TRBV7-2 and J usage is TRBJ2-1; 9 bases fit TRBD2. The CDR3 nucleotides are TGTGCCAGCAGCTTAGAGGGACTAGCAAACAATGAGCAGTTCTTC. Protein product: CASSLEGLANNEQFF.